The clone carrying this T cell receptor (beta chain) appeared a few times. The sample is drawn from a study of CD8 T cells in ankylosing spondylitis. A single record per CDR3 protein comes from TCRdb applying MiXCR to the 5' RACE reads. The sample records around 340,000 distinct CDR3 sequences, about 15% being singletons. Germline CDR1 reads MNHEY; CDR2 reads SMNVEV (reference sequence). The ends were cut back, 5 bases at V and 0 bases at J, with 24 bases in the middle. The CDR3 has 19 amino acids. The receptor was isolated from a male donor with ankylosing spondylitis or in good health (not recorded which). The chain joins TRBV27 to TRBJ2-3, with D perhaps given as TRBD1 or TRBD2 (6 bases each). The specimen was blood, either unsorted or a sorted T cell fraction (not recorded which). CDR3 residues: CASSLRGHGGGLSTDTQYF. The DNA of the CDR3 is TGTGCCAGCAGTCTTAGGGGCCACGGAGGGGGTCTAAGCACAGATACGCAGTATTTT.